Listed below are T cell receptor beta chains from one sample, sequenced in a study of blood T cell repertoires in COVID-19. Using immunoSEQ multiplex PCR, the repertoire was profiled, and TCRdb retains in-frame clones only, with some absent. This table holds under 170,000 clones, 84% found once. Sequencing was carried out using peripheral blood. The receptors shown here come from a man aged 70 or older with acute or convalescent COVID-19. CDR3s include the opening cysteine and the closing phenylalanine or tryptophan. D genes are given only for firm matches. Rows may omit the clone size; those that give it use once, few, many or a size class.

v_gene	d_gene	j_gene	abundance	CDR3nt	CDR3aa
TRBV6-1	-	TRBJ1-4	-	TGTGCCAGCAGTGACGGGATAGTCGAAAAACTGTTTTTT	CASSDGIVEKLFF
TRBV5-1	TRBD2	TRBJ2-1	-	TGCGCCAGCAGCTTGGTGGTAGGGCGGGAGGGCCATGTGCAGTTCTTC	CASSLVVGREGHVQFF
TRBV27	-	TRBJ2-4	-	TGTGCCAGCAGCGGACGGGGGAACATTCAGTACTTC	CASSGRGNIQYF
TRBV19	-	TRBJ2-1	-	TGTGCCACCCGTAGGACCCTACCGGGGAGCTCCTACAATGAGCAGTTCTTC	CATRRTLPGSSYNEQFF
TRBV5-1	TRBD1	TRBJ1-6	-	TGCGCCAGCAGCTTGAGGCAGGGGGAGAATTCACCCCTCCACTTT	CASSLRQGENSPLHF
TRBV6-2/TRBV6-3	-	TRBJ1-1	-	TGTGCCAGCACCCCCAGGGTGAACACTGAAGCTTTCTTT	CASTPRVNTEAFF
TRBV7-2	TRBD2	TRBJ2-5	-	TGTGCCAGCAGCCTAAGCGGGGGACGAGAGACCCAGTACTTC	CASSLSGGRETQYF
TRBV4-2	TRBD2	TRBJ2-3	-	TGTGCCAGCAGCCTTTTCCTTACGGGACTAGCGGGGGGGAATACGCAGTATTTT	CASSLFLTGLAGGNTQYF
TRBV5-1	TRBD2	TRBJ2-1	once	TGCGCCAGCAGCACACTAGCGGGAGTACCCAATGAGCAGTTCTTC	CASSTLAGVPNEQFF
TRBV18	TRBD1	TRBJ1-5	-	TGTGCCAGCTCAAGCTACGGACAGGCTCAGGGGCAGCCCCAGCATTTT	CASSSYGQAQGQPQHF
TRBV15	TRBD1	TRBJ1-6	-	TGTGCCACCAGCAGAGAGGGACAGGGGAATTCACCCCTCCACTTT	CATSREGQGNSPLHF
TRBV29-1	-	TRBJ2-4	-	TGCAGCGTGGCCGGAGGGGCGCAAAACATTCAGTACTTC	CSVAGGAQNIQYF
TRBV28	-	TRBJ1-2	-	TGTGCCAGCAAAACAGGGTATGGCTACACCTTC	CASKTGYGYTF
TRBV20-1	TRBD1	TRBJ1-2	-	TGCAGTGCTAGTGCAATCGGACAGGTCGGAGGCTACACCTTC	CSASAIGQVGGYTF
TRBV5-1	-	TRBJ2-3	-	TGCGCCAGCAGCTTGGGGACAGCCACAGATACGCAGTATTTT	CASSLGTATDTQYF
TRBV7-3	TRBD2	TRBJ2-1	-	TGTGCCAGCAGCTTAATAAGCGGGGGCTCCGATGAGCAGTTCTTC	CASSLISGGSDEQFF
TRBV9	-	TRBJ2-3	-	TGTGCCAGCAGCGACAGGGGCACAGATACGCAGTATTTT	CASSDRGTDTQYF
TRBV28	TRBD2	TRBJ2-7	-	TGTGCCAGCAGTTTATCGGGGACTAGCGGGGGATACGAGCAGTACTTC	CASSLSGTSGGYEQYF
TRBV10-3	-	TRBJ2-7	once	TGTGCCATCAGCGGGAGCTCCTACGAGCAGTACTTC	CAISGSSYEQYF
TRBV6-5	-	TRBJ1-6	-	TGTGCCAGCAGTTACTTGACAGTAGGGTTGTATTCACCCCTCCACTTT	CASSYLTVGLYSPLHF
TRBV5-4	-	TRBJ2-7	-	TGTGCCAGCAGCTTGGGGGGGCTCTACGAGCAGTACTTC	CASSLGGLYEQYF
TRBV15	TRBD1	TRBJ1-1	-	TGTGCCACCAGCGGGGACAGGGGGAGGGCTTTCTTT	CATSGDRGRAFF
TRBV2	TRBD2	TRBJ2-7	-	TGTGCCAGCAGGGGGGGACTAGCGGGACCCTACGAGCAGTACTTC	CASRGGLAGPYEQYF
TRBV5-5	TRBD1	TRBJ1-6	-	TGTGCCAGCAACACTCTCCAGGGGGTGCAAAATTCACCCCTCCACTTT	CASNTLQGVQNSPLHF
TRBV21-1	-	TRBJ2-5	-	TGTGCCAGCAGCAAAAAAGGACAGCTTCAAGAGACCCAGTACTTC	CASSKKGQLQETQYF
TRBV19	-	TRBJ1-6	-	TGTGCCAGTAAACAGGGAGACGGATTCTCACCCCTCCACTTT	CASKQGDGFSPLHF
TRBV23-1	TRBD1	TRBJ1-2	-	TGCGCCAGCCCGGACAGGGCTAACTATGGCTACACCTTC	CASPDRANYGYTF
TRBV18	-	TRBJ1-5	once	TGTGCCAGCTCACCACCCCAAGAAGGGGGTCAGCCCCAGCATTTT	CASSPPQEGGQPQHF
TRBV29-1	-	TRBJ2-1	-	TGCAGCGAAACAGCAAACAATGAGCAGTTCTTC	CSETANNEQFF
TRBV12-3/TRBV12-4	-	TRBJ2-1	-	TGTGCCAGCAGTTTCCGGGACTACAATGAGCAGTTCTTC	CASSFRDYNEQFF
TRBV9	-	TRBJ1-6	-	TGTGCCAGCAGCGTAGGGGGCCTTAGCTCCTATAATTCACCCCTCCACTTT	CASSVGGLSSYNSPLHF
TRBV7-6	-	TRBJ2-7	few	TGTGCCAGCAGCCCAAGACCCCTAAGCAGCGACGAGCAGTACTTC	CASSPRPLSSDEQYF
TRBV6-5	TRBD2	TRBJ2-5	once	TGTGCCAGCAGGGCTAGCGGGGGCCACCAAGAGACCCAGTACTTC	CASRASGGHQETQYF
TRBV5-1	-	TRBJ1-1	-	TGCGCCAGCAGCGCCACAGGGAACACTGAAGCTTTCTTT	CASSATGNTEAFF
TRBV19	-	TRBJ1-1	-	TGTGCCAGTAGCCGGGACATTGAAGCTTTCTTT	CASSRDIEAFF
TRBV27	-	TRBJ1-6	few	TGTGCCAGCAGTTTGGAACCGGGACTAAATTCACCCCTCCACTTT	CASSLEPGLNSPLHF
TRBV7-2	-	TRBJ2-5	-	TGTGCCAGCAGCTCCCCTCGGAGGAAAGAGACCCAGTACTTC	CASSSPRRKETQYF
TRBV21-1	-	TRBJ2-7	-	TGTGCCAAATCTCTGGGGACTAGCGGCTCCTACGAGCAGTACTTC	CAKSLGTSGSYEQYF
TRBV28	-	TRBJ1-6	-	TGTGCCAGCAGTACCCTCCAGGGGAGTTATAGTTCACCCCTCCACTTT	CASSTLQGSYSSPLHF
TRBV6-5	TRBD1	TRBJ1-1	once	TGTGCCAGCAGTTACTATGGGACAGGCGCGACTGAAGCTTTCTTT	CASSYYGTGATEAFF
TRBV6-6	TRBD1	TRBJ1-2	-	TGTGCCAGCAGTTCCCCGGCCTCCGACAGGGTCTTTGGCTACACCTTC	CASSSPASDRVFGYTF
TRBV4-1	-	TRBJ1-6	-	TGCGCCAGCAGCCTAGGACTGGAGTATAATTCACCCCTCCACTTT	CASSLGLEYNSPLHF